The T cell receptor (beta chain) described here comes from a study of blood T cell repertoires in COVID-19 (dated by TCRdb to the early 2020s). The study in broad terms: Samples covering the acute and convalescent phases of COVID-19 were provided by collaborators in the United States, Italy and Spain. The material from the prospective study consisted of cDNA or gDNA derived from T cells, B-cell-depleted T cells, or PBMCs. Subjects who had been exposed to COVID-19, were actively infected with it, or had recovered from it provided the deeply sampled blood TCRbeta repertoires that made up the dataset. The repertoires were released in a freely available public database intended as a resource for research on the immune response to SARS-CoV-2. The samples were drawn from the first 160 participants of the ongoing ImmuneRACE study and from 950 to 1,500 subjects provided by 6 global collaborators. A de-identified subject ID, COVID-19 status, age in years and sex were almost always included in the sample metadata. Where HLA class I and class II types were available, the types were taken from metadata supplied by the sample provider, not from assay-based typing.

CDR1 MNHNY and CDR2 SVGAGI are derived from the germline V gene (reference sequence). Here V drops 6 bases and J drops 10 bases, and the junction holds 14 bases not matched to any gene. The CDR3, cysteine through phenylalanine, is 15 amino acids long. The kept DNA is CDR3 alone, 45 bases in frame from the first base. As to this clone: What antigen it recognizes has not been identified. Base qualities are not recorded, but no much larger clone differs from it by a single base.

Enrolling through a virtual design, the prospective study's participants ranged in age from about 18 to 89 years and lived across more than 20 United States geographic areas. To assign participants to cohorts, the prospective study relied on clinical history that participants themselves reported in a screening survey and a study questionnaire. Mobile phlebotomists in the prospective study collected whole blood, serum and a nasopharyngeal or oropharyngeal swab from every participant. Participants in the prospective study had the option to provide additional blood draws and questionnaires over a roughly 2-month period. Before DNA extraction, blood samples from the prospective study were shipped at room temperature or frozen. TCRbeta CDR3 regions were amplified from genomic DNA by means of the immunoSEQ Assay, a bias-controlled multiplex PCR. The original methods were these. The number of nucleated cells in each sample was estimated from the amplification of reference gene primers within the assay. Sequence reads were collapsed and filtered to measure the absolute abundance of every unique TCRbeta CDR3 rearrangement. Productive Simpson clonality was computed per sample as the square root of Simpson's diversity index over productive rearrangements. TCRdb limited this immuneACCESS table to in-frame rearrangements with V and J called. A share of clones is missing; checked studies link under half to unresolved V genes, and the rest is unexplained. Clonal size and the V and J genes are those of that table, whereas D and trimming came from the DNA. The sample table lists some 140,000 clones, 84% of them with a count of one. Jointly, the top ten make up 5% to 7% of the sample.

What the study reported, not specific to this receptor: The quantity of clinical and demographic metadata differed by source and by participant and was supplied without curation.

What was sequenced was PBMCs or T cells enriched from blood (not recorded which). This receptor chain uses TRBV6-6 and TRBJ2-1; 8 bases in the middle match TRBD1. This receptor was obtained from a man in his forties with acute COVID-19. The CDR3: CASSLDRGGFNEQFF. The DNA is as follows: TGTGCCAGCAGCCTAGACAGGGGCGGTTTTAACGAGCAGTTCTTC.